A single sample gave rise to the 14 T cell receptor beta chains below, sequenced in a study of glioma-infiltrating T cells after dendritic cell vaccination (dated by TCRdb to the mid-2010s). The method was the immunoSEQ multiplex PCR assay. In TCRdb, the immuneACCESS table is reduced to in-frame sequences with V and J assigned. These tables do not hold every clone; where another copy was compared, an unresolved V gene accounts for under half, and the others remain unexplained. This sample holds 75,000 to 95,000 clones; roughly 87% were observed only once. 2% to 2.5% of the sample lies in the top ten. The time point label corresponds to: after dendritic cell vaccination, including at tumor progression/relapse. The source material was blood, sampled after dendritic cell vaccination. Every receptor here comes from a human donor with glioblastoma.

The chain links TRBV11-3 to TRBJ2-1; D not resolved. Germline V gene lookup returns CDR1 SGHNT and CDR2 YENEEA. The length of the CDR3 is 12 residues. Trimming took 5 bases from V and 5 from J, leaving 7 bases between them. The CDR3 DNA follows: TGTGCCAGCAGCCCCAGCGACAATGAGCAGTTCTTC. This sequence encodes CASSPSDNEQFF.

The chain links TRBV9 to TRBJ2-3, with 8 nucleotides matching TRBD2. J gave up 5 bases and V 0 bases, and 8 bases lay outside the gene matches. The CDR3 is made up of 16 amino acids. Germline CDR1 is SGDLS and CDR2 is YYNGEE. The CDR3 DNA sequence: TGTGCCAGCAGCGTAGCTACGGGGGGGCCCTTAGATACGCAGTATTTT. Translation: CASSVATGGPLDTQYF.

A few counts support this clone. The rearrangement joins TRBV20-1 to TRBJ1-1; D is unclear. The CDR3 runs to 10 residues. V was pared by 0 bases and J by 7 bases, with 3 bases between. Germline-derived CDR1 and CDR2 are DFQATT and SNEGSKA (reference sequence). The CDR3 sequence is CSARDLEAFF. DNA of the CDR3: TGCAGTGCTAGAGACCTTGAAGCTTTCTTT.

The rearrangement joins TRBV19 to TRBJ2-7; 10 bases map to TRBD1. CDR3 length: 15 amino acids. Germline loops: CDR1 LNHDA, CDR2 SQIVND (reference sequence). With V trimmed by 3 bases and J by 5 bases, 7 bases remained unmatched. CDR3: CASSIGQGVWNEQYF. The DNA for the CDR3 is TGTGCCAGTAGTATCGGACAGGGGGTCTGGAACGAGCAGTACTTC.

This clone was seen a single time. This chain joins TRBV4-3 and TRBJ2-1; D is perhaps TRBD1 (6 bases). Germline V gene lookup returns CDR1 LGHNA and CDR2 YSLEER. V was pared by 1 base and J by 4 bases, with 17 bases between. There are 17 residues in the CDR3. CDR3 sequence reads: CASSQGGGKGPYNEQFF. Written as DNA, the CDR3 is TGCGCCAGCAGCCAAGGAGGGGGAAAAGGGCCATACAATGAGCAGTTCTTC.

The rearrangement joins TRBV9 to TRBJ1-3; D is ambiguous. V was cut by 2 bases and J by 2 bases, with 8 bases left in between. CDR3 length: 14 amino acids. Germline V gene lookup returns CDR1 SGDLS and CDR2 YYNGEE. The DNA of the CDR3 is TGTGCCAGCAGCGTGACAACTGCTGGAAACACCATATATTTT. Protein: CASSVTTAGNTIYF.

The chain is built from TRBV5-4 and TRBJ2-1; tentatively, D is TRBD2 (6 bases). V was cut by 5 bases and J by 7 bases, with 31 bases left in between. CDR3 length equals 19 residues. CDR1 SGHNT and CDR2 YYREEE come from the germline V gene (reference sequence). CDR3 residues: CASSHPPPGGLRLGNEQFF. Here the CDR3 DNA reads TGTGCCAGCAGTCACCCTCCCCCCGGGGGTCTTCGTCTCGGTAATGAGCAGTTCTTC.

This clone was seen just once. The chain links TRBV5-1 to TRBJ2-1, with D perhaps matching TRBD2 (6 bases). Germline values: CDR1 SGHRS, CDR2 YFSETQ. The V and J ends lost 0 bases and 6 bases respectively, with 10 bases between them. This CDR3 has 14 residues. This CDR3 reads CASSLEAGINEQFF. CDR3 in DNA: TGCGCCAGCAGCTTGGAGGCGGGGATCAATGAGCAGTTCTTC.

This clone was counted a single time. This chain uses TRBV6-5 with TRBJ1-1; maybe TRBD1 (6 bases). Germline CDR1 and CDR2: MNHEY and SVGAGI. The V gene lost 2 bases and the J gene lost 4 bases, with 8 bases spanning the gap. The CDR3 spans 13 residues. CDR3 loop: CASSYGGGTEAFF. The CDR3 nucleotides read TGTGCCAGCAGTTACGGGGGCGGCACTGAAGCTTTCTTT.

The chain employs TRBV7-2 and TRBJ1-1; TRBD1 matches at 8 bases. Germline CDR1 SGHTA, CDR2 FQGNSA. Unmatched junction bases numbered 6, after V lost 6 bases and J lost 3 bases. The CDR3 is made up of 14 amino acids. The CDR3, as DNA: TGTGCCAGCAGTCGGACAGGGATGTACACTGAAGCTTTCTTT. Translated, it gives CASSRTGMYTEAFF.

V and J are TRBV6-6 and TRBJ2-7, with D perhaps TRBD1 (5 bases). The germline V and J ends were trimmed by 7 bases and 2 bases, with 12 bases remaining between them. Germline CDR1 reads MNHNY; CDR2 reads SVGAGI (reference sequence). This CDR3 contains 13 residues. CDR3: CASTPDSTYEQYF. The CDR3 coding sequence is TGTGCCAGCACCCCAGACAGCACCTACGAGCAGTACTTC.

DNA for the CDR3: TGTGCCAGCAGCTTAGTATGGGGGCCCTATGGCTACACCTTC. It translates to CASSLVWGPYGYTF. The rearrangement uses TRBV7-4 and TRBJ1-2; D perhaps matches TRBD1 (6 bases). Germline V CDR1 and CDR2: SGHVT, SQSDAQ. Deletions cut 1 base from V and 4 bases from J, with 10 bases between. CDR3 length: 14 residues.

The chain employs TRBV5-1 and TRBJ1-6, with a possible D match to TRBD1 (5 bases). The CDR3 has 15 amino acids. CDR1 is SGHRS, CDR2 YFSETQ, per germline. The V end lost 0 bases, the J end lost 6 bases, and 10 bases lay between the germline ends. CDR3 protein: CASSLEGQGNSPLHF. The CDR3 DNA sequence: TGCGCCAGCAGCTTGGAGGGGCAGGGTAATTCACCCCTCCACTTT.

This clone has only one observation. The rearrangement uses TRBV9 and TRBJ2-3; TRBD2 might be the D (5 bases). V gave up 0 bases and J gave up 4 bases, with 12 bases separating them. This CDR3 region has 15 residues. The germline V gene encodes CDR1 SGDLS and CDR2 YYNGEE. The CDR3 region is CASSVASLGADTQYF. DNA of the CDR3: TGTGCCAGCAGCGTAGCATCACTAGGCGCAGATACGCAGTATTTT.